What follows are 20 T cell receptor beta chains derived from one specimen sequenced in a study of OX40 agonist ivuxolimab in advanced cancers. Method: immunoSEQ multiplex PCR; TCRdb's copy keeps in-frame clones and lacks some. The sample yields around 72,000 clones, more than 80% seen once. Sequencing was performed on CD4+ or CD8+ T cells sorted from blood, taken in a trial of the OX40 agonist ivuxolimab. These TCRs come from an adult with an advanced solid tumor such as melanoma, head and neck, liver or kidney cancer.

The chain employs TRBV6-1 and TRBJ1-5, with TRBD1 as a possible D gene (5 bases). The germline V gene has CDR1 MNHNS and CDR2 SASEGT. The CDR3 extends over 16 amino acids. V lost 2 bases to trimming and J lost 5 bases, with 16 bases between them. The CDR3 DNA follows: TGTGCCAGCAGTGAAAGATTTAGTATGGGGGATCAGCCCCAGCATTTT. This translates into CASSERFSMGDQPQHF.

On this clone itself: Mismatch with germline at one junction end may stem from a read error. The genes are TRBV9 and TRBJ2-1; 12 bases align to TRBD2. The CDR3 is 13 residues long. Germline V gene lookup returns CDR1 SGDLS and CDR2 YYNGEE. CDR3: CASSPGLAGGPIF. The CDR3, as DNA: TGTGCCAGCAGCCCAGGCCTAGCGGGGGGGCCGATCTTC.

The rearrangement links TRBV6-6 to TRBJ1-2, with D possibly TRBD1 on 6 matching bases. This CDR3 has 14 residues. Trimming pared 6 bases from V and 3 bases from J, leaving 14 bases between. Per germline, CDR1 MNHNY and CDR2 SVGAGI (reference sequence). The CDR3 nucleotides are TGTGCCAGCAGCTACGGGGGGGCAGACTATGGCTACACCTTC. It encodes CASSYGGADYGYTF.

The V gene is TRBV5-1, the J gene TRBJ1-3; no clear D gene. The CDR3 runs 16 residues. Germline V gives CDR1 SGHRS, CDR2 YFSETQ. Trimming removed 0 bases at V and 0 bases at J, with 10 bases between. CDR3 residues: CASSLGPRNSGNTIYF. CDR3 nucleotides: TGCGCCAGCAGCTTGGGGCCCCGAAACTCTGGAAACACCATATATTTT.

The V and J genes are TRBV10-3 and TRBJ2-5, with TRBD2 identical over 8 bases. Germline V gene lookup returns CDR1 ENHRY and CDR2 SYGVKD. The CDR3 is 15 residues long. Trimming cost V 0 bases and J 5 bases; bases outside gene matches: 5. The CDR3 DNA reads TGTGCCATCAGTGAGTCGCGGGGGGTAGGGGAGACCCAGTACTTC. Translation: CAISESRGVGETQYF.

This chain joins TRBV15 and TRBJ2-1; perhaps D is TRBD1 or TRBD2 (5 bases each). The CDR3 spans 14 residues. CDR1 LNHNV and CDR2 YYDKDF come from the germline V gene (reference sequence). Between the trimmed V and J ends, which lost 1 base and 12 bases, there was a span of 16 bases. The CDR3 sequence is CATSRAGADMGQFF. The CDR3 DNA reads as TGTGCCACCAGCAGAGCCGGGGCCGATATGGGGCAGTTCTTC.

This chain connects TRBV5-4 to TRBJ2-7, with 7 bases matching TRBD1. Germline V CDR1 and CDR2: SGHNT, YYREEE (reference sequence). The CDR3 runs to 13 residues. J was trimmed by 3 bases and V by 4 bases; bases with no gene match: 4. The chain's CDR3 is CASSRDSDYEQYF. The DNA of the CDR3 is TGTGCCAGCAGCCGGGACAGCGACTACGAGCAGTACTTC. The full variable domain, completed using reference TRBV5-4 and TRBJ2-7, is ETGVTQSPTHLIKTRGQQVTLRCSSQSGHNTVSWYQQALGQGPQFIFQYYREEENGRGNFPPRFSGLQFPNYSSELNVNALELDDSALYLCASSRDSDYEQYFGPGTRLTVT.

V and J are TRBV7-9 and TRBJ1-2; no reliable D call. The ends were cut back, 2 bases at V and 7 bases at J, with 11 bases in the middle. The CDR3 has 13 amino acids. CDR1 SEHNR and CDR2 FQNEAQ come from the germline V gene (reference sequence). In DNA form, the CDR3 reads TGTGCCAGCAGCTTACACTTCCCGGGTGGCTACACCTTC. Amino acids: CASSLHFPGGYTF.

The genes are TRBV5-1 and TRBJ2-5; 11 positions agree with TRBD2. Germline CDR1 and CDR2: SGHRS and YFSETQ. V shed 0 bases, J shed 3 bases, and the junction held 1 base outside the gene matches. The CDR3 consists of 15 residues. CDR3 loop: CASSLGLAGKETQYF. CDR3 nucleotide sequence: TGCGCCAGCAGCTTGGGACTAGCGGGGAAAGAGACCCAGTACTTC.

The chain couples TRBV5-4 to TRBJ2-7; D is ambiguous. Germline-derived CDR1 and CDR2 are SGHNT and YYREEE (reference sequence). The V end lost 4 bases, the J end lost 3 bases, and 11 bases lay between the germline ends. The CDR3 has 13 residues. The CDR3 region is CASSVDNYYEQYF. CDR3 nucleotide sequence: TGTGCCAGCAGCGTAGACAATTACTACGAGCAGTACTTC.

The CDR3 here is CASSGPGLAGGEQYF. CDR3 coding DNA: TGTGCCAGCAGCGGACCGGGACTAGCGGGAGGAGAGCAGTACTTC. The gene calls are TRBV6-1 and TRBJ2-7, with TRBD2 matching over 15 bases. V shed 6 bases and J 7 bases; nucleotides not matched to a gene: 7. CDR3 size: 15 residues. Germline CDR1 reads MNHNS; CDR2 reads SASEGT.

The genes are TRBV15 and TRBJ2-3; 12 bases map to TRBD2. The germline gives CDR1 LNHNV, CDR2 YYDKDF (reference sequence). CDR3 length equals 21 residues. The J segment lost 4 bases and the V segment lost 5 bases, leaving 22 bases of the junction unmatched. The CDR3 nucleotides read TGTGCCACCAGCTCACAAGGGACTGCACTAGCGGGGGGAGCAGGGTCAGATACGCAGTATTTT. Residues: CATSSQGTALAGGAGSDTQYF.

The chain combines TRBV30 with TRBJ2-6, with 11 bases matching TRBD1. The CDR3 length is 17 residues. CDR1 GTSNPN and CDR2 SVGIG come from the germline V gene (reference sequence). V lost 6 bases, J lost 2 bases, and 9 bases stayed unmatched. The DNA of the CDR3 is TGTGCCTGTAACCGGGACAGGGGGAATCCTGGGGCCAACGTCCTGACTTTC. Protein product: CACNRDRGNPGANVLTF.

CDR3 loop: CASSSGGVRYGYTF. The CDR3 DNA is TGTGCCAGCAGTAGTGGCGGGGTGAGGTATGGCTACACCTTC. V usage is TRBV6-6 and J usage is TRBJ1-2; no definite D call. There are 14 residues in the CDR3. The germline V gene encodes CDR1 MNHNY and CDR2 SVGAGI (reference sequence). Between the trimmed V and J ends, which lost 5 bases and 5 bases, there was a span of 15 bases.

The rearrangement joins TRBV4-1 to TRBJ1-5; possible D gene TRBD1, 6 bases. Germline V gives CDR1 MGHRA, CDR2 YSYEKL. This CDR3 is built from 16 residues. Trimming removed 0 bases at V and 2 bases at J, with 11 bases between. In DNA, the CDR3 is TGCGCCAGCAGCCAAGAAGCCACAGGGCGCAATCAGCCCCAGCATTTT. Translated, it gives CASSQEATGRNQPQHF.

V gene TRBV6-5 combines with J gene TRBJ1-2, with TRBD1 identical over 8 bases. The length of the CDR3 is 13 residues. After removal of 6 bases from V and 4 bases from J, the junction contained 4 bases not matched to a gene. CDR1 MNHEY and CDR2 SVGAGI come from the germline V gene. The CDR3 loop reads CASSFDRGYGYTF. For the CDR3, the DNA is TGTGCCAGCAGCTTCGACAGGGGCTATGGCTACACCTTC.

The rearrangement links TRBV7-9 to TRBJ2-5; no reliable D call. Trimming removed 5 bases from V and 6 bases from J, with 16 bases in between. The CDR3 runs 14 residues. Germline V gene data show CDR1 as SEHNR and CDR2 as FQNEAQ (reference sequence). This chain's CDR3 is CASSPDPAAQTQYF. The CDR3 region has the DNA TGTGCCAGCAGCCCGGACCCTGCAGCACAGACCCAGTACTTC.

The chain uses TRBV18 and TRBJ2-7; D is perhaps TRBD2 (6 bases). Trimming stripped 2 bases from V and 3 bases from J, with 11 bases between. This CDR3 spans 14 amino acids. Per germline, CDR1 KGHSH and CDR2 LQKENI. The CDR3 sequence is CASSPARGGYEQYF. CDR3 DNA sequence: TGTGCCAGCTCACCAGCTCGGGGAGGCTACGAGCAGTACTTC.

The chain links TRBV5-1 to TRBJ2-2; D gene unclear. Trimming shortened V by 1 base and J by 4 bases, and 5 bases separated the two germline ends. CDR3 length: 13 amino acids. CDR1 and CDR2 (germline): SGHRS, YFSETQ. CDR3 in amino acids: CASSLYLTGELFF. In DNA form, the CDR3 reads TGCGCCAGCAGCTTGTACCTCACCGGGGAGCTGTTTTTT.

The chain uses TRBV19 and TRBJ2-5; D is possibly TRBD1 (6 bases). The CDR3 extends over 13 amino acids. The ends were cut back, 9 bases at V and 4 bases at J, with 15 bases in the middle. The V gene's germline CDR1 is LNHDA and CDR2 SQIVND (reference sequence). CDR3 protein: CASAGEWTETQYF. Here the CDR3 DNA reads TGTGCCAGCGCAGGGGAATGGACAGAGACCCAGTACTTC.